This passage covers 26 T cell receptor beta chains from one sample sequenced in a study of T-cell memory formation after mild COVID-19. TCRdb re-called the 5' RACE reads through MiXCR, storing one row per CDR3 protein. The repertoire holds 360,000 or so distinct CDR3 sequences, with around 27% as singletons. The sample was PBMCs or a T cell subset sorted from them (not recorded which). All receptors come from an adult woman who had mild COVID-19 (a few samples of this study predate the infection). Cell type and time point are not known.

The chain combines TRBV3-1 with TRBJ2-1; possibly TRBD2 for D (5 bases). This CDR3 contains 15 residues. V lost 4 bases, J lost 6 bases, and 16 bases lay in between. Germline-derived CDR1 and CDR2 are LGHDT and YNNKEL (reference sequence). This CDR3 is CASSPRRGVSNEQFF. The CDR3 DNA follows: TGTGCCAGCAGCCCCCGCCGGGGAGTCAGCAATGAGCAGTTCTTC.

On this clonotype itself: The junction differs from germline at one of its ends, possibly a read error. This chain links TRBV6-6 with TRBJ1-1; 9 bases line up with TRBD1. Germline values: CDR1 MNHNY, CDR2 SVGAGI (reference sequence). This CDR3 contains 12 residues. CDR3 amino acids: CASSYAGQGILF. The CDR3 nucleotides read TGTGCCAGCAGTTACGCCGGACAGGGGATTCTCTTT.

The rearrangement uses TRBV20-1 and TRBJ1-5; D gene uncertain. Looked up from germline, CDR1 is DFQATT and CDR2 is SNEGSKA (reference sequence). Trimming removed 5 bases from V and 7 bases from J, with 15 bases in between. The CDR3 contains 13 residues. CDR3 residues: CSAPNAPGQPQHF. In nucleotides, the CDR3 is TGCAGTGCTCCAAACGCCCCAGGCCAGCCCCAGCATTTT.

This clonotype was observed a handful of times. The chain has TRBV5-1 and TRBJ1-1; 7 nucleotides line up with TRBD1. The CDR3 consists of 15 residues. The germline gives CDR1 SGHRS, CDR2 YFSETQ. Trimming took 4 bases from V and 1 from J; bases not matched to a gene: 7. This CDR3 reads CASSPGTERNTEAFF. The CDR3, as DNA: TGCGCCAGCAGCCCCGGGACAGAAAGGAACACTGAAGCTTTCTTT.

The rearrangement joins TRBV2 to TRBJ1-1; possibly TRBD1 for D (6 bases). CDR1 is SNHLY, CDR2 FYNNEI, per germline. V was shortened by 10 bases and J by 7 bases, with 10 bases between the two germline ends. This CDR3 is built from 10 residues. The CDR3: CATRTDEAFF. In nucleotides, the CDR3 is TGTGCCACACGGACAGATGAAGCTTTCTTT.

This clonotype was observed a few times. The rearrangement links TRBV4-3 to TRBJ1-1; D unresolved. The V and J ends lost 3 bases and 4 bases respectively, with 9 bases between them. The CDR3 contains 13 residues. Germline CDR1 and CDR2: LGHNA and YSLEER. The CDR3 DNA reads as TGCGCCAGCAGCCACATGTATGGCACTGAAGCTTTCTTT. Translating it yields CASSHMYGTEAFF.

J is TRBJ1-4 and V is TRBV11-2; D is uncertain. The CDR3 runs 17 residues. V was trimmed by 5 bases and J by 0 bases, leaving 16 bases between them. Germline loops: CDR1 SGHAT, CDR2 FQNNGV. The CDR3 sequence is CASSQGRFYATNEKLFF. As DNA, the CDR3 is TGTGCCAGCAGCCAAGGCCGTTTTTATGCAACTAATGAAAAACTGTTTTTT.

The chain has TRBV4-2 and TRBJ2-1, with D possibly matching TRBD2 (6 bases). V gave up 0 bases and J gave up 5 bases, with 8 bases separating them. Germline V gene data show CDR1 as LGHNA and CDR2 as YNFKEQ. The CDR3 runs to 14 residues. CDR3 coding DNA: TGTGCCAGCAGCCAAGATAGACTAGACAATGAGCAGTTCTTC. Residues: CASSQDRLDNEQFF.

This clonotype was seen more than once but under ten times. V gene TRBV11-2 combines with J gene TRBJ2-1; a possible D gene is TRBD2 (6 bases). V gave up 0 bases and J gave up 10 bases, with 10 bases separating them. The CDR3 totals 13 residues. Germline CDR1 is SGHAT and CDR2 is FQNNGV. CDR3 in DNA: TGTGCCAGCAGCTTAGATCGGGAGCGGGAGCAGTTCTTC. Its protein product is CASSLDREREQFF.

In its sample, this clonotype was seen a few times. CDR3 nucleotide sequence: TGCGCCAGCAGCCAAGGAGGTGGCTACGAGCAGTACTTC. This translates into CASSQGGGYEQYF. The chain combines TRBV4-3 with TRBJ2-7; no reliable D call. Per germline, CDR1 LGHNA and CDR2 YSLEER. Trimming took 1 base from V and 3 from J, leaving 7 bases between them. The CDR3 consists of 13 residues.

The chain links TRBV5-4 to TRBJ2-1; TRBD2 aligns across 10 bases. The CDR3 has 16 amino acids. The germline V gene has CDR1 SGHNT and CDR2 YYREEE (reference sequence). J was trimmed by 9 bases and V by 2 bases; bases with no gene match: 11. The CDR3 loop is CASSFAGLAGVGEQFF. DNA of the CDR3: TGTGCCAGCAGCTTCGCGGGCCTAGCGGGAGTAGGTGAGCAGTTCTTC.

This clonotype occurred a few times. The J gene is TRBJ2-1, the V gene TRBV7-9; 8 bases are a match to TRBD2. After removal of 5 bases from V and 3 bases from J, the junction contained 9 bases not matched to a gene. From germline, CDR1 is SEHNR and CDR2 FQNEAQ (reference sequence). The CDR3 has 16 residues. The CDR3 coding sequence is TGTGCCAGCAGCCTAGGGCGGCTAGCGGGCTACAATGAGCAGTTCTTC. Translated, it gives CASSLGRLAGYNEQFF.

V is TRBV4-1 and J is TRBJ1-4; perhaps TRBD1 as D (6 bases). The CDR3 runs to 19 residues. CDR1 and CDR2 from the germline V gene are MGHRA and YSYEKL. The V end was cut by 4 bases, the J end by 0 bases, with 21 bases between. The CDR3 sequence is CASSPRWRRGLATNEKLFF. The CDR3, as DNA: TGCGCCAGCAGCCCCCGATGGCGCAGGGGCCTTGCAACTAATGAAAAACTGTTTTTT.

This clonotype was seen more than once but under ten times. V gene TRBV28 combines with J gene TRBJ2-7, with 12 positions matching TRBD2. Trimming cost V 4 bases and J 2 bases; bases outside gene matches: 12. This CDR3 contains 18 residues. The germline V gene has CDR1 MDHEN and CDR2 SYDVKM. CDR3 in amino acids: CASSWDGTSGSWPYEQYF. DNA for the CDR3: TGTGCCAGCAGTTGGGACGGGACTAGCGGGTCATGGCCCTACGAGCAGTACTTC.

This clonotype was detected only a few times. The chain combines TRBV7-8 with TRBJ2-5, with D possibly being TRBD2 (6 bases). Looked up from germline, CDR1 is SGHVS and CDR2 is FQNEAQ. Trimming shortened V by 5 bases and J by 4 bases, and 17 bases separated the two germline ends. This CDR3 is 15 amino acids long. CDR3 residues: CASSNRLGGRETQYF. The CDR3 region has the DNA TGTGCCAGCAGCAACCGACTAGGTGGGAGAGAGACCCAGTACTTC.

The V call is TRBV12-3 or TRBV12-4, the J call TRBJ2-7; tentatively, D is TRBD2 (6 bases). Trimming removed 3 bases at V and 2 bases at J, with 11 bases between. The CDR3 has 14 residues. As DNA, the CDR3 is TGTGCCAGCAGTTTGTGGGTAGCGGCCTACGAGCAGTACTTC. Translated, it gives CASSLWVAAYEQYF.

The chain links TRBV5-1 to TRBJ2-3; 10 bases are a match to TRBD1. Germline V CDR1 and CDR2: SGHRS, YFSETQ. Trimming at V came to 5 bases and at J to 5 bases, leaving 14 bases not matched to a gene. There are 17 residues in the CDR3. The DNA of the CDR3 is TGCGCCAGCAGTCCTGGAGGACAGGGGGTCCTCGGAGATACGCAGTATTTT. It codes for CASSPGGQGVLGDTQYF.

A few counts support this clonotype. This chain links TRBV20-1 with TRBJ2-7; D tentatively fits TRBD1 or TRBD2 (5 bases each). CDR1 and CDR2 from the germline V gene are DFQATT and SNEGSKA (reference sequence). V lost 6 bases and J lost 3, with 18 bases in between. CDR3 size: 14 residues. The DNA for the CDR3 is TGCAGTGCCCCTTTAGGGAGCAGGGTCTACGAGCAGTACTTC. Amino acids: CSAPLGSRVYEQYF.

This clonotype has a handful of counts. The chain uses TRBV7-6 and TRBJ2-1; D possibly corresponds to TRBD1 (6 bases). The germline gives CDR1 SGHVS, CDR2 FNYEAQ. V was shortened by 0 bases and J by 12 bases, with 6 bases between the two germline ends. CDR3 size: 11 residues. CDR3 protein: CASSLAGGQFF. CDR3 coding DNA: TGTGCCAGCAGCTTAGCAGGGGGGCAGTTCTTC.

The chain's CDR3 is CASSRSGGRQETQYF. CDR3 DNA sequence: TGTGCCAGCAGCAGGAGCGGGGGCAGACAAGAGACCCAGTACTTC. The V and J genes are TRBV12-3 or TRBV12-4 and TRBJ2-5; the match to TRBD2 covers 8 bases. With 6 bases clipped from V and 2 bases from J, the junction kept 8 bases outside the gene matches. The CDR3 sequence is 15 residues long.

The chain uses TRBV7-2 and TRBJ1-5, with D possibly being TRBD1 (5 bases). Germline V gene lookup returns CDR1 SGHTA and CDR2 FQGNSA. The CDR3 has 14 residues. Trimming took off 1 base at V and 5 bases at J, with 9 bases between the two ends. DNA of the CDR3: TGTGCCAGCAGCTTAGTAGGGGCCGATCAGCCCCAGCATTTT. This encodes CASSLVGADQPQHF.

The genes are TRBV20-1 and TRBJ2-7, with TRBD2 matching 13 bases. J lost 0 bases, V lost 0 bases, and 2 bases had no gene match. The CDR3 extends over 16 amino acids. The germline V gene encodes CDR1 DFQATT and CDR2 SNEGSKA (reference sequence). The CDR3 region is CSARDWTSGSSYEQYF. CDR3 DNA: TGCAGTGCTAGAGATTGGACTAGCGGGAGCTCCTACGAGCAGTACTTC.

J is TRBJ1-1 and V is TRBV7-3; perhaps TRBD1 as D (6 bases). The CDR3 loop spans 16 amino acids. Between the trimmed V and J ends, which lost 7 bases and 4 bases, there was a span of 22 bases. CDR1 SGHTA and CDR2 FQGTGA come from the germline V gene. The CDR3 coding sequence is TGTGCCAGCAACGCCCTCGGGGGGCGAGGGAGCACTGAAGCTTTCTTT. Translation gives CASNALGGRGSTEAFF.

This clonotype showed up just a few times. V and J are TRBV7-3 and TRBJ2-7; maybe TRBD2 (6 bases). The CDR3 sequence is 14 residues long. Germline CDR1 is SGHTA and CDR2 is FQGTGA. V lost 5 bases and J lost 5, with 16 bases in between. The CDR3 DNA is TGTGCCAGCAGCCCAATCGGCGGGGTAAACGAGCAGTACTTC. It encodes CASSPIGGVNEQYF.

The rearrangement uses TRBV7-6 and TRBJ1-6, with D hard to call. The length of the CDR3 is 16 residues. In germline, CDR1 is SGHVS, CDR2 FNYEAQ. V was clipped by 2 bases and J by 4 bases, with 12 bases between them. In nucleotides, the CDR3 is TGTGCCAGCAGCTTAAAAGCTTCAGCTTATAATTCACCCCTCCACTTT. Encoded protein: CASSLKASAYNSPLHF. Based on the CDR3 plus reference TRBV7-6 and TRBJ1-6, the full variable domain is GAGVSQSPRYKVTKRGQDVALRCDPISGHVSLYWYRQALGQGPEFLTYFNYEAQQDKSGLPNDRFSAERPEGSISTLTIQRTEQRDSAMYRCASSLKASAYNSPLHFGNGTRLTVT.

The gene calls are TRBV6-5 and TRBJ2-7, with no clear D. The CDR3 length is 12 residues. Looked up from germline, CDR1 is MNHEY and CDR2 is SVGAGI. Trimming left V 6 bases short and J 2 bases short, with 8 bases between. The DNA of the CDR3 is TGTGCCAGCAGCTCAAAAACCTACGAGCAGTACTTC. It encodes CASSSKTYEQYF.